These T cell receptor beta chains were read from a single sample in a study of control samples from healthy donors and cancer patients. Libraries were prepared by immunoSEQ multiplex PCR; TCRdb keeps only in-frame clonotypes and omits some of them. The repertoire consists of roughly 84,000 clones, with 70% to 90% occurring once and the leading ten covering over 5.5%. Sequencing was done on a sample of blood. Receptors were obtained from a man aged 50-59 years in good health. Each CDR3 is given with its conserved first and last residue. Fields, in order: CDR3 protein, J gene, V gene.

CDR3aa: CASSLEGTGGIGNTIYF
j_gene: TRBJ1-3
v_gene: TRBV5-1

CDR3aa: CASSQSTSSGGRGGVDTQYF
j_gene: TRBJ2-3
v_gene: TRBV23-1

CDR3aa: CATSEDRGLQETQYF
j_gene: TRBJ2-5
v_gene: TRBV24-1

CDR3aa: CASSLALKGSSGANVLTF
j_gene: TRBJ2-6
v_gene: TRBV7-2

CDR3aa: CASSGGTGDVYEQYF
j_gene: TRBJ2-7
v_gene: TRBV27

CDR3aa: CASSEAFPNTEAFF
j_gene: TRBJ1-1
v_gene: TRBV2

CDR3aa: CSACDTSLQETQYF
j_gene: TRBJ2-5
v_gene: TRBV29-1

CDR3aa: CASSLGSYNEQFF
j_gene: TRBJ2-1
v_gene: TRBV11-2

CDR3aa: CASSERQGNTGELFF
j_gene: TRBJ2-2
v_gene: TRBV2

CDR3aa: CAWSHGSNQPQHF
j_gene: TRBJ1-5
v_gene: TRBV30

CDR3aa: CASSLGNKDYGYTF
j_gene: TRBJ1-2
v_gene: TRBV5-1

CDR3aa: CASRRSRGPNQPQHF
j_gene: TRBJ1-5
v_gene: TRBV6-5

CDR3aa: CASSSIGSSSYGYTF
j_gene: TRBJ1-2
v_gene: TRBV5-4

CDR3aa: CASGLLGGVETQYF
j_gene: TRBJ2-5
v_gene: TRBV12-5

CDR3aa: CASRGANSPLHF
j_gene: TRBJ1-6
v_gene: TRBV6-5

CDR3aa: CASILERDTEAFF
j_gene: TRBJ1-1
v_gene: TRBV2

CDR3aa: CASSQAGGQQVQHF
j_gene: TRBJ1-5
v_gene: TRBV4-1

CDR3aa: CASSLTRDSPGSTIYF
j_gene: TRBJ1-3
v_gene: TRBV3-1/TRBV3-2

CDR3aa: CASSLAPGPPNTEAFF
j_gene: TRBJ1-1
v_gene: TRBV5-1

CDR3aa: CASSLGLVGRNQPQHF
j_gene: TRBJ1-5
v_gene: TRBV5-5

CDR3aa: CASSQEGSSGGAQLQQYF
j_gene: TRBJ2-7
v_gene: TRBV4-1

CDR3aa: CASKLAGGYEQYF
j_gene: TRBJ2-7
v_gene: TRBV6-5

CDR3aa: CAWTLGAGGRGGELFF
j_gene: TRBJ2-2
v_gene: TRBV30

CDR3aa: CASSTGLAGTYEQYF
j_gene: TRBJ2-7
v_gene: TRBV7-2